Below are 26 T cell receptor beta chains sequenced from a single sample in a study of blood T cell repertoires in COVID-19. Assay: immunoSEQ multiplex PCR; the TCRdb copy retains only in-frame clones and omits some. The data hold over 45,000 clones, with more than 75% observed a single time. Sequencing used peripheral blood. These receptors were obtained from a man in his sixties with acute or convalescent COVID-19.

This sequence joins TRBV2 and TRBJ1-1; a possible D gene is TRBD1 (6 bases). Germline loops: CDR1 SNHLY, CDR2 FYNNEI. The CDR3 length is 15 residues. Deletions cut 5 bases from V and 1 base from J, with 14 bases between. The CDR3 nucleotides read TGTGCCAGCAGTCCAGGACAGCTTCGGAACACTGAAGCTTTCTTT. Protein product: CASSPGQLRNTEAFF.

The chain combines TRBV5-3 with TRBJ1-5, with 9 bases that match TRBD1. Being an ORF, TRBV5-3 has a function that is uncertain. The CDR3 has 16 amino acids. Trimming cost V 0 bases and J 4 bases; bases outside gene matches: 5. CDR3 residues: CARSLDGGTGNQPQHF. DNA for the CDR3: TGTGCCAGAAGCTTGGATGGTGGGACAGGGAATCAGCCCCAGCATTTT.

The rearrangement uses TRBV3-1 (or the pseudogene TRBV3-2) and TRBJ2-2; TRBD1 agrees at 12 bases. Germline loops: CDR1 LGHDT, CDR2 YNNKEL (reference sequence). The CDR3 totals 15 residues. V shed 4 bases, J shed 5 bases, and the junction held 2 bases outside the gene matches. CDR3 region: CASSRDRGQTGELFF. The CDR3 DNA reads as TGTGCCAGCAGCCGGGACAGGGGGCAAACCGGGGAGCTGTTTTTT.

The V call is TRBV9, the J call TRBJ2-2; D might be TRBD1 (6 bases). The CDR3 totals 17 residues. CDR1 is SGDLS, CDR2 YYNGEE, per germline. With 1 base removed from V and 6 bases from J, the gap between germline ends came to 19 bases. The CDR3 loop reads CASSVKVTWAGAGELFF. The CDR3 coding sequence is TGTGCCAGCAGCGTAAAGGTTACGTGGGCAGGGGCCGGGGAGCTGTTTTTT.

The chain recombines TRBV7-2 with TRBJ1-2; tentatively, D is TRBD1 (6 bases). Germline V CDR1 and CDR2: SGHTA, FQGNSA. This CDR3 has 13 amino acids. The V end was cut by 3 bases, the J end by 6 bases, with 11 bases between. CDR3 amino acids: CASSFQGKNGYTF. The CDR3 DNA sequence: TGTGCCAGCAGCTTCCAGGGGAAGAATGGCTACACCTTC.

The V and J genes are TRBV2 and TRBJ2-1, with D perhaps TRBD1 (6 bases). CDR3 length equals 14 residues. V lost 5 bases and J 7 bases, leaving 15 bases between the germline ends. Germline CDR1 is SNHLY and CDR2 is FYNNEI. CDR3 bases: TGTGCCAGCAGTAGACAGGTGGGCCCAAATGAGCAGTTCTTC. As protein: CASSRQVGPNEQFF.

V and J are TRBV15 and TRBJ2-6; possible D gene TRBD1, 6 bases. This CDR3 has 16 residues. V was shortened by 4 bases and J by 0 bases, with 10 bases between the two germline ends. CDR1 and CDR2 (germline): LNHNV, YYDKDF (reference sequence). The CDR3 nucleotides are TGTGCCACCAGCACAGGGGCCAACTCTGGGGCCAACGTCCTGACTTTC. Translated: CATSTGANSGANVLTF. The whole variable domain, filled in from reference TRBV15 and TRBJ2-6, reads DAMVIQNPRYQVTQFGKPVTLSCSQTLNHNVMYWYQQKSSQAPKLLFHYYDKDFNNEADTPDNFQSRRPNTSFCFLDIRSPGLGDTAMYLCATSTGANSGANVLTFGAGSRLTVL.

The chain uses TRBV6-5 and TRBJ2-7; D possibly corresponds to TRBD2 (5 bases). The CDR3 is made up of 14 amino acids. Germline lookup yields CDR1 MNHEY and CDR2 SVGAGI. V lost 7 bases to trimming and J lost 0 bases, with 13 bases between them. In nucleotides, the CDR3 is TGTGCCAGCAAGGGAGACCAGAGCTCCTACGAGCAGTACTTC. It encodes CASKGDQSSYEQYF.

This chain joins TRBV1 and TRBJ2-1; the D call in the table, TRBD2, was not verified against the DNA. TRBV1 is listed as a pseudogene. The CDR3 covers 16 residues. The CDR3 protein is CTSSPTKAGGIHEQFF. The CDR3 bases are TGCACCAGCAGCCCGACTAAGGCGGGGGGGATCCATGAGCAGTTCTTC.

This clone was seen only a few times. The chain has TRBV7-3 and TRBJ1-5; 8 bases are shared with TRBD1. V lost 5 bases to trimming and J lost 4 bases; unmatched junction nucleotides: 4. This CDR3 is built from 14 residues. Germline CDR1 and CDR2: SGHTA and FQGTGA. The CDR3 region has the DNA TGTGCCAGCAGCCAGGACAGGGATAATCAGCCCCAGCATTTT. Residues: CASSQDRDNQPQHF.

In this sample, this clone turned up once. This chain joins TRBV29-1 and TRBJ1-1, with 12 bases that match TRBD1. The germline V gene has CDR1 SQVTM and CDR2 ANQGSEA. The CDR3 consists of 16 residues. Trimming at V came to 6 bases and at J to 2 bases, leaving 10 bases not matched to a gene. In nucleotides, the CDR3 is TGCAGCGTCGCGGGACAGGGGGCCTCTTCCAACACTGAAGCTTTCTTT. It translates to CSVAGQGASSNTEAFF.

The chain couples TRBV14 to TRBJ1-6; 7 nucleotides line up with TRBD1. V gave up 3 bases and J gave up 10 bases; unmatched junction bases: 9. The CDR3 extends over 15 amino acids. Germline V gene data show CDR1 as SGHDN and CDR2 as FVKESK. CDR3 nucleotide sequence: TGTGCCAGCAGCCACCAGGGGGAGATCCGATCACCCCTCCACTTT. It is translated as CASSHQGEIRSPLHF.

The chain combines TRBV28 with TRBJ1-2, with 7 bases matching TRBD1. The CDR3 is made up of 16 amino acids. Germline lookup yields CDR1 MDHEN and CDR2 SYDVKM. The V gene end was trimmed by 7 bases and the J gene end by 2 bases; junction bases not matched to a gene: 13. The CDR3 loop is CASIPPGTGENYGYTF. CDR3 nucleotide sequence: TGTGCCAGCATCCCGCCCGGCACAGGGGAAAACTATGGCTACACCTTC.

The genes are TRBV6-5 and TRBJ1-2, with 7 positions matching TRBD1. The CDR3 has 12 amino acids. V lost 7 bases and J lost 4; bases outside the gene matches: 3. From germline, CDR1 is MNHEY and CDR2 SVGAGI. The CDR3: CASTRDSYGYTF. DNA for the CDR3: TGTGCCAGCACCCGGGACAGCTATGGCTACACCTTC.

The CDR3 spells CASSPDDRTKGTGELFF. In DNA, the CDR3 is TGCGCCAGCAGCCCGGATGACAGGACCAAGGGCACCGGGGAGCTGTTTTTT. The chain uses TRBV5-1 and TRBJ2-2; weak D call: TRBD1 (6 bases). Trimming stripped 4 bases from V and 4 bases from J, with 20 bases between. In germline, CDR1 is SGHRS, CDR2 YFSETQ. This CDR3 comprises 17 residues.

This clone came up a few times. J is TRBJ1-1 and V is TRBV5-1, with 10 bases aligning to TRBD1. The CDR3 is 15 amino acids. Germline lookup yields CDR1 SGHRS and CDR2 YFSETQ. After removal of 0 bases from V and 5 bases from J, the junction contained 4 bases not matched to a gene. CDR3 bases: TGCGCCAGCAGCTTGGGGGACAGGGGAGAAACTGAAGCTTTCTTT. Amino acid sequence: CASSLGDRGETEAFF.

The chain has TRBV27 and TRBJ2-1; D gene uncertain. Trimming shortened V by 6 bases and J by 2 bases, and 11 bases separated the two germline ends. The V gene's germline CDR1 is MNHEY and CDR2 SMNVEV (reference sequence). The CDR3 length is 14 residues. The CDR3 bases are TGTGCCAGCAGCCCAGGCACCGCCTACAATGAGCAGTTCTTC. Protein product: CASSPGTAYNEQFF.

V usage is TRBV25-1 and J usage is TRBJ1-4; 7 bases fit TRBD1. The trim removed 1 base at V and 4 bases at J, leaving 3 bases unmatched. CDR3 size: 15 residues. CDR1 and CDR2 from the germline V gene are MGHDK and SYGVNS. CDR3 nucleotide sequence: TGTGCCAGCAGTGAATTGAGACAGGGTAATGAAAAACTGTTTTTT. Translated: CASSELRQGNEKLFF.

The chain is built from TRBV10-2 and TRBJ2-5; 10 bases match TRBD2. The CDR3 spans 15 residues. With 7 bases clipped from V and 3 bases from J, the junction kept 8 bases outside the gene matches. Looked up from germline, CDR1 is WSHSY and CDR2 is SAAADI. CDR3 in amino acids: CASTLAGAMKETQYF. The CDR3 DNA is TGCGCCAGCACCCTAGCGGGGGCCATGAAAGAGACCCAGTACTTC.

The rearrangement uses TRBV10-1 and TRBJ2-7; TRBD1 matches at 10 bases. CDR1 is WNHNN and CDR2 is SYGVQD in the germline V gene (reference sequence). This CDR3 has 15 amino acids. J was trimmed by 0 bases and V by 4 bases; bases with no gene match: 3. The CDR3 DNA follows: TGCGCCAGCAGTGCACGGGACAGGGGCTCCTACGAGCAGTACTTC. Protein product: CASSARDRGSYEQYF.

The chain is built from TRBV5-1 and TRBJ1-2, with 10 bases that match TRBD1. V was pared by 4 bases and J by 8 bases, with 11 bases of the junction left unmatched. The germline V gene has CDR1 SGHRS and CDR2 YFSETQ. The CDR3 runs to 15 residues. The CDR3 region has the DNA TGCGCCAGCAGCGACCTCGGACAGGGGGGAAGGGGCTACACCTTC. This gives the protein CASSDLGQGGRGYTF.

This chain connects TRBV5-1 to TRBJ1-1, with 9 bases fitting TRBD1. This CDR3 is 14 amino acids long. In germline, CDR1 is SGHRS, CDR2 YFSETQ. After removal of 3 bases from V and 8 bases from J, the junction contained 8 bases not matched to a gene. CDR3 in DNA: TGCGCCAGCAGCTCAGTACAGGGGGCTCAGGAAGCTTTCTTT. Its translation is CASSSVQGAQEAFF.

The chain couples TRBV5-6 to TRBJ1-2; a possible D gene is TRBD1 (6 bases). V lost 1 base to trimming and J lost 8 bases, with 18 bases between them. CDR1 is SGHDT and CDR2 is YYEEEE in the germline V gene. This CDR3 has 15 amino acids. The CDR3 bases are TGTGCCAGCAGCTTGTTTTCTGGGGGCGCTGGAGGCTACACCTTC. It encodes CASSLFSGGAGGYTF.

The V gene is TRBV7-3, the J gene TRBJ2-1; 10 bases align to TRBD2. The CDR3 has 18 residues. Germline V gene lookup returns CDR1 SGHTA and CDR2 FQGTGA. V was clipped by 0 bases and J by 4 bases; unmatched bases: 9. DNA for the CDR3: TGTGCCAGCAGCTTAACCGGATCCCTAGCGGGGGTTTACAATGAGCAGTTCTTC. Translated: CASSLTGSLAGVYNEQFF.

This clone was recorded only once. V is TRBV7-9 and J is TRBJ1-2, with TRBD1 as a possible D gene (5 bases). The length of the CDR3 is 12 residues. Per the germline V gene, CDR1 is SEHNR and CDR2 is FQNEAQ (reference sequence). V was cut by 4 bases and J by 8 bases, with 11 bases left in between. CDR3 sequence reads: CASSSGLAGYTF. CDR3 in DNA: TGTGCCAGCAGCTCGGGACTCGCGGGCTACACCTTC.

The rearrangement links TRBV6-2 or TRBV6-3 to TRBJ1-1; D is possibly TRBD1 (6 bases). There are 11 residues in the CDR3. V gave up 3 bases and J gave up 9 bases, with 8 bases separating them. Per germline, CDR1 MNHEY and CDR2 SVGEGT. This CDR3 is CASSYWDKAFF. The CDR3 coding sequence is TGTGCCAGCAGTTATTGGGACAAAGCTTTCTTT.